This T cell receptor (beta chain) was documented in a study of T cells in Graves' hyperthyroidism and ophthalmopathy. Uncontrolled infection, other autoimmune disease, pregnancy or lactation excluded patients. V lost 3 bases to trimming and J lost 4 bases; unmatched junction nucleotides: 7. Looked up from germline, CDR1 is SGHVS and CDR2 is FNYEAQ. This CDR3 spans 17 amino acids. Regions amplified from RNA transcripts were the TCR beta CDR3 regions. Researchers ran a first-round RT-PCR on the TCR CDR3 using the HTBI primer set. TCRdb re-analysed the multiplex PCR reads in MiXCR, keeping a single row per CDR3 protein. The repertoire has around 700,000 distinct CDR3 sequences, under 45% of them found once; the top ten carry about a third.

Sample: blood. The chain links TRBV7-6 to TRBJ2-5; TRBD2 matches at 14 bases. The clonotype originates from a woman aged 40 to 55 with Graves' hyperthyroidism. CDR3 residues: CASSLGLAGVLSETQYF. CDR3 sequence (DNA): TGTGCCAGCAGCTTGGGACTAGCGGGAGTCCTCTCAGAGACCCAGTACTTC.